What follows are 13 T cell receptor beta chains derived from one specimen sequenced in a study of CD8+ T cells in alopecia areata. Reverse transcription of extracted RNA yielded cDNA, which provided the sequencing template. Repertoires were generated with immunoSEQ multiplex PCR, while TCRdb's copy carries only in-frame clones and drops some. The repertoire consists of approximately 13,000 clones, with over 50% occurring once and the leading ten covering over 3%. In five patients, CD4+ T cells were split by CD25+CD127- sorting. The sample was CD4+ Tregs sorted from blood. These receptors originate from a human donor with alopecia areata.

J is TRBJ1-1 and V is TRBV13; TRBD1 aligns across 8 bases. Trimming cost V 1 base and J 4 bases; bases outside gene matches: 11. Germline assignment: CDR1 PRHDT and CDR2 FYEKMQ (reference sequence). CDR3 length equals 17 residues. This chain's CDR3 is CASSLEAGGLTGTEAFF. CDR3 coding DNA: TGTGCCAGCAGCTTAGAGGCAGGGGGCCTAACGGGCACTGAAGCTTTCTTT.

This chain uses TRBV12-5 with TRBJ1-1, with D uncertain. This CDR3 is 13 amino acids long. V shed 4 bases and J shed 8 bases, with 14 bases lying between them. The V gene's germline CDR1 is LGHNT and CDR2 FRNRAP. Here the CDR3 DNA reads TGTGCTAGTGGTTCGGCACAGACGAGGGAAGCTTTCTTT. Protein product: CASGSAQTREAFF.

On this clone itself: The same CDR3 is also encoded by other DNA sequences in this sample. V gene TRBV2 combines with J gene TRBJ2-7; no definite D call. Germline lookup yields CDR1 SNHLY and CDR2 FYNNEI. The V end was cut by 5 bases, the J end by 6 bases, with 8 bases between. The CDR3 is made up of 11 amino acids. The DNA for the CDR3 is TGTGCCAGCAGTATTGAATTCGAGCAGTACTTC. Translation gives CASSIEFEQYF.

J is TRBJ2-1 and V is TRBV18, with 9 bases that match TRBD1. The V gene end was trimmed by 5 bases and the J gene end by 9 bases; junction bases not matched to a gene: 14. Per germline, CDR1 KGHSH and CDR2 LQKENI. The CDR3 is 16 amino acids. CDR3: CASSLPGTGTVGEQFF. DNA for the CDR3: TGTGCCAGCTCATTACCCGGGACAGGGACTGTTGGTGAGCAGTTCTTC.

CDR3 coding DNA: TGTGCCAGCAGTTTATTTGGGAGGCCCTATGCGGACAATGAGCAGTTCTTC. Translation gives CASSLFGRPYADNEQFF. The chain links TRBV27 to TRBJ2-1, with D possibly being TRBD2 (6 bases). The V and J ends lost 1 base and 5 bases respectively, with 18 bases between them. Looked up from germline, CDR1 is MNHEY and CDR2 is SMNVEV (reference sequence). The CDR3 consists of 17 residues.

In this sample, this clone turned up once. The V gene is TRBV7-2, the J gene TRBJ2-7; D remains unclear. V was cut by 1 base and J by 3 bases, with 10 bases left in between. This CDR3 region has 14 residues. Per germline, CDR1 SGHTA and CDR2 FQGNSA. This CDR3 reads CASSLGAGNYEQYF. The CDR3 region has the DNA TGTGCCAGCAGCTTAGGGGCAGGAAACTACGAGCAGTACTTC.

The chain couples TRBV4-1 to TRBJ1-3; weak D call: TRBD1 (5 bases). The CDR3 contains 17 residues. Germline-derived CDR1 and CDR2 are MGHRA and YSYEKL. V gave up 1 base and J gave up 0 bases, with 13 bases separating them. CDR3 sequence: CASSQAVGTSSGNTIYF. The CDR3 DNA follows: TGCGCCAGCAGCCAAGCAGTGGGGACCTCCTCTGGAAACACCATATATTTT.

The CDR3 coding sequence is TGTGCCAGCAGCCAAGTGGACTCGTGGACCGGGGAGCTGTTTTTT. Translating gives CASSQVDSWTGELFF. The V and J genes are TRBV7-6 and TRBJ2-2; perhaps TRBD2 as D (5 bases). The V gene's germline CDR1 is SGHVS and CDR2 FNYEAQ. Between the trimmed V and J ends, which lost 5 bases and 5 bases, there was a span of 15 bases. The CDR3 has 15 residues.

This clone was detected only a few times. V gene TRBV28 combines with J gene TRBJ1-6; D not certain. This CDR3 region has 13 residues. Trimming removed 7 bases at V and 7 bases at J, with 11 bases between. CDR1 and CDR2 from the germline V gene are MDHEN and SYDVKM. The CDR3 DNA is TGTGCCAGCACTCCGGGCTGGAATTCACCCCTCCACTTT. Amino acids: CASTPGWNSPLHF.

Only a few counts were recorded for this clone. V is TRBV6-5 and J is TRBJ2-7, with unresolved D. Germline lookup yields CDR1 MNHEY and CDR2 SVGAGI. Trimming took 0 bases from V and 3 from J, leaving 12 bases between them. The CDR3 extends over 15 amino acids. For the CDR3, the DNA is TGTGCCAGCAGTTACTCAGGGTCTTCCGTCTACGAGCAGTACTTC. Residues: CASSYSGSSVYEQYF.

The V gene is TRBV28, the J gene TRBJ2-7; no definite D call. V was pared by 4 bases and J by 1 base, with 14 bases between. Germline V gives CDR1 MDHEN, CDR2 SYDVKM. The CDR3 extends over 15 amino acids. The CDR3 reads CASSSVGSRSYEQYF. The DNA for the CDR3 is TGTGCCAGCAGTTCCGTCGGCTCGAGGTCCTACGAGCAGTACTTC.

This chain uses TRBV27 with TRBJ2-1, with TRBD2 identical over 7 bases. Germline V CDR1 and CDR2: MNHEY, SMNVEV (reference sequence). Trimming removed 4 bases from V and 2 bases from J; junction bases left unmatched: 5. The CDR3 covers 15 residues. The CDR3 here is CASSYLGTTYNEQFF. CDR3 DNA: TGTGCCAGCAGTTATCTAGGGACTACCTACAATGAGCAGTTCTTC.

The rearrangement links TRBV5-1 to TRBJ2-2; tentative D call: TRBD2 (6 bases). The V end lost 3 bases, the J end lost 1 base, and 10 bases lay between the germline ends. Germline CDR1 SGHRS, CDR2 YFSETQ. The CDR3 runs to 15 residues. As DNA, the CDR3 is TGCGCCAGCAGCTACCTAGCGATGAACACCGGGGAGCTGTTTTTT. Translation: CASSYLAMNTGELFF.